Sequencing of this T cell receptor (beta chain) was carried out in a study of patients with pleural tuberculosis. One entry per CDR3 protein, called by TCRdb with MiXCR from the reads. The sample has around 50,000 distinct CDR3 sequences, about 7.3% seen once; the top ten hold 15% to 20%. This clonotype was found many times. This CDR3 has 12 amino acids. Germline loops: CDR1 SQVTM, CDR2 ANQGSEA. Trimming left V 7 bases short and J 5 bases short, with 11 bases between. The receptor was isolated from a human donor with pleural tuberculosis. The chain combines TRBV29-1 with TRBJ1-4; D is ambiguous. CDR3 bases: TGCAGCGCTAGGGCCAAGAATGAAAAACTGTTTTTT. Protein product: CSARAKNEKLFF.